The 2 T cell receptor beta chains below were found in one sample sequenced in a study of blood T cell repertoires in COVID-19. Here immunoSEQ multiplex PCR was the method, and the copy in TCRdb shows in-frame clones only, minus some. The sample includes about 220,000 clones, 80% to 90% seen only once; the top ten take 14% to 15%. Material for sequencing was PBMCs or T cells enriched from blood (not recorded which). These receptors were taken from a woman in her fifties or sixties with acute COVID-19.

This sequence joins TRBV7-9 and TRBJ1-4; TRBD1 agrees at 9 bases. The ends lost 4 bases at V and 8 bases at J; junction bases unmatched: 8. The germline gives CDR1 SEHNR, CDR2 FQNEAQ (reference sequence). The CDR3 runs 15 residues. The CDR3 reads CASSSGTGLGEKLFF. DNA for the CDR3: TGTGCCAGCAGCTCCGGGACAGGGCTAGGCGAAAAACTGTTTTTT. Combining the CDR3 with reference TRBV7-9 and TRBJ1-4 gives the whole variable domain DTGVSQNPRHKITKRGQNVTFRCDPISEHNRLYWYRQTLGQGPEFLTYFQNEAQLEKSRLLSDRFSAERPKGSFSTLEIQRTEQGDSAMYLCASSSGTGLGEKLFFGSGTQLSVL.

CDR3 region: CASSRIGTWSSGNTIYF. The DNA of the CDR3 is TGTGCCAGCAGCAGAATCGGGACATGGAGCTCTGGAAACACCATATATTTT. This chain uses TRBV5-8 with TRBJ1-3, with a tentative D call TRBD1 (6 bases). This CDR3 is 17 amino acids long. V was pared by 4 bases and J by 0 bases, with 17 bases between. Germline V CDR1 and CDR2: SGHTS, YDEGEE.